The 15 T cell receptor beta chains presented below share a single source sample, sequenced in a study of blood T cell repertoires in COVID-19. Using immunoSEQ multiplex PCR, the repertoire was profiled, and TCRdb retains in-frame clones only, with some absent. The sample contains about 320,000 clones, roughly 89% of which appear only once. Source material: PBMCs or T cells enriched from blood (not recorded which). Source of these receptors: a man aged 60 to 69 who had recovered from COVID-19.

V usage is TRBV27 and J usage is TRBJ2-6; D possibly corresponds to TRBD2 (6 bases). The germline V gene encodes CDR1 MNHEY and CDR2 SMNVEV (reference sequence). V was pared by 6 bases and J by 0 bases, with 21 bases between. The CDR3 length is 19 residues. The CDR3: CASSPDAKGTGSGANVLTF. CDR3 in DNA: TGTGCCAGCAGCCCCGACGCTAAAGGGACTGGCTCTGGGGCCAACGTCCTGACTTTC.

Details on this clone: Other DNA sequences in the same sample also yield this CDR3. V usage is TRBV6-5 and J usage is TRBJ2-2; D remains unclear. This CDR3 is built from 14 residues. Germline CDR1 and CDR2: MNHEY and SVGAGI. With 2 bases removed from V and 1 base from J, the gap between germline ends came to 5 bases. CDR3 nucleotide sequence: TGTGCCAGCAGTTACATACAGAACACCGGGGAGCTGTTTTTT. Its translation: CASSYIQNTGELFF.

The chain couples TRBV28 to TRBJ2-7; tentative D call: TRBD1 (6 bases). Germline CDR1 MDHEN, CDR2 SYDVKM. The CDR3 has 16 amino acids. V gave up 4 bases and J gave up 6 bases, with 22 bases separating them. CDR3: CASSSNIQGLGIEQYF. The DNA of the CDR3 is TGTGCCAGCAGTTCGAACATACAGGGCCTGGGGATCGAGCAGTACTTC. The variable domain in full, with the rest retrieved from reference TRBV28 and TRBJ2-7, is DVKVTQSSRYLVKRTGEKVFLECVQDMDHENMFWYRQDPGLGLRLIYFSYDVKMKEKGDIPEGYSVSREKKERFSLILESASTNQTSMYLCASSSNIQGLGIEQYFGPGTRLTVT.

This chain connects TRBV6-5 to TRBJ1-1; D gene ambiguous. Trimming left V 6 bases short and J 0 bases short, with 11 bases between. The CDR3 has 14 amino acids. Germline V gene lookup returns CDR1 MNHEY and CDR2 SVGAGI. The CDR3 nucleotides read TGTGCCAGCAGGGTTGAGAGGATGAACACTGAAGCTTTCTTT. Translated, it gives CASRVERMNTEAFF.

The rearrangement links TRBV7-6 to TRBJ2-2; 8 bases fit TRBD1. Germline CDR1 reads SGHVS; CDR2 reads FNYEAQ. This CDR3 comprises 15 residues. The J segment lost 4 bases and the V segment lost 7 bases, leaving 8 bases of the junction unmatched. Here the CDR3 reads CASTPGGAVTGELFF. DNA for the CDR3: TGTGCCAGCACCCCAGGGGGCGCGGTCACCGGGGAGCTGTTTTTT.

CDR3 sequence reads: CARSTGSNYGYTF. The CDR3 nucleotides are TGTGCCAGAAGCACAGGTTCTAACTATGGCTACACCTTC. The chain is built from TRBV2 and TRBJ1-2; D possibly corresponds to TRBD1 (5 bases). CDR3 length: 13 residues. V was trimmed by 9 bases and J by 0 bases, leaving 11 bases between them. CDR1 is SNHLY, CDR2 FYNNEI, per germline.

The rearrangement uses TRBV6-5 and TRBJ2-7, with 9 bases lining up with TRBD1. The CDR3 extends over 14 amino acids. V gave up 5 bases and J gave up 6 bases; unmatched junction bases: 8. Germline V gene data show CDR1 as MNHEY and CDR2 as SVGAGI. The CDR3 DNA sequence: TGTGCCAGCAGTCCACAGGGGGCGCGGCCCGAGCAGTACTTC. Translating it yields CASSPQGARPEQYF.

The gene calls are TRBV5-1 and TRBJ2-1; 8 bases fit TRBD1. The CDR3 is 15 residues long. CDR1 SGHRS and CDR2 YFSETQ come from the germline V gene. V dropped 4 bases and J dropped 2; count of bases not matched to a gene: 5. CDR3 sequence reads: CASSHGQGPYNEQFF. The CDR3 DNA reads TGCGCCAGCAGCCACGGACAGGGACCCTACAATGAGCAGTTCTTC.

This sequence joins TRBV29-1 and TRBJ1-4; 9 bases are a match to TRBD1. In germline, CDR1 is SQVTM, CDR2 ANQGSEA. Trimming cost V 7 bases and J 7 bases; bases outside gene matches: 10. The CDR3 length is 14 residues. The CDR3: CSAQGAGGGEKLFF. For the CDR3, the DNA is TGCAGCGCACAGGGGGCAGGGGGAGGTGAAAAACTGTTTTTT. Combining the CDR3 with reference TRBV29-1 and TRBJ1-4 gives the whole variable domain SAVISQKPSRDICQRGTSLTIQCQVDSQVTMMFWYRQQPGQSLTLIATANQGSEATYESGFVIDKFPISRPNLTFSTLTVSNMSPEDSSIYLCSAQGAGGGEKLFFGSGTQLSVL.

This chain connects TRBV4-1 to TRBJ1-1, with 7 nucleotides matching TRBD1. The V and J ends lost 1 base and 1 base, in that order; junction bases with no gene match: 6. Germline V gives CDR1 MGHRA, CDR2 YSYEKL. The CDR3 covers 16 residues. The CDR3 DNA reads TGCGCCAGCAGCCAAGGCCCCGGACAGGAGAACACTGAAGCTTTCTTT. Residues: CASSQGPGQENTEAFF.

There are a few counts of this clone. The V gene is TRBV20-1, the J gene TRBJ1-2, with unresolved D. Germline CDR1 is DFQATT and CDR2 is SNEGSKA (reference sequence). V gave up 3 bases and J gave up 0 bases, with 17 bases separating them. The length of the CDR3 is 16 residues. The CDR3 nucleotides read TGCAGTGCTAGTGATCCAATGACACAGCCTAACTATGGCTACACCTTC. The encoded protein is CSASDPMTQPNYGYTF.

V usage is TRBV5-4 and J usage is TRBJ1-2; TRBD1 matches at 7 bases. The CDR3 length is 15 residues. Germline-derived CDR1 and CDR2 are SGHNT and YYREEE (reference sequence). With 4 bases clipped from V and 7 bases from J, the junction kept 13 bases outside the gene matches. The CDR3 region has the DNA TGTGCCAGCAGCGGAACCGGGACAGAGACATCTGGCTACACCTTC. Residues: CASSGTGTETSGYTF.

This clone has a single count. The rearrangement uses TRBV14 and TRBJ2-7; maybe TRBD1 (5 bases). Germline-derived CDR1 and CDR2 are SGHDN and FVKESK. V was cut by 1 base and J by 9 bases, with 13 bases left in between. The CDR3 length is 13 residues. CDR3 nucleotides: TGTGCCAGCAGCCAAGGACCCCAAACAGGGCAGTACTTC. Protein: CASSQGPQTGQYF.

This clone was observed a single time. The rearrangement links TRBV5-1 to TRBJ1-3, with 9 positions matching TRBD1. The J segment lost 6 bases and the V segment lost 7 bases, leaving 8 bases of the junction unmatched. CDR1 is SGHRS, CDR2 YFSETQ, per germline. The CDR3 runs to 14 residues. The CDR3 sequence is CASSGQGASNTIYF. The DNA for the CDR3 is TGCGCCAGCTCGGGACAGGGAGCTTCAAACACCATATATTTT.

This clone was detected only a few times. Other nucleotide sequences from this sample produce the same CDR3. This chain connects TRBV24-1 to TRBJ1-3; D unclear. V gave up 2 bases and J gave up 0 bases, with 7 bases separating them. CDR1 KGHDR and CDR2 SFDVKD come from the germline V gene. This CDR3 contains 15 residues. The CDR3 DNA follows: TGTGCCACCAGTGATTCCCGAGGCTCTGGAAACACCATATATTTT. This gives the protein CATSDSRGSGNTIYF.